The 18 T cell receptor beta chains below come from one sample, sequenced in a study of cytomegalovirus exposure and HLA in healthy donors. The PCR ran on 60 Vbeta and 13 Jbeta primers. Clones were read by immunoSEQ multiplex PCR, and TCRdb kept only the in-frame ones, dropping some. The data show about 87,000 clones, approximately 74% seen once. Sequenced: PBMCs. The origin of the receptors is a young man in good health and CMV-seropositive.

The rearrangement uses TRBV18 and TRBJ2-5; the match to TRBD1 covers 9 bases. Unmatched junction bases numbered 3, after V lost 1 base and J lost 3 bases. CDR3 size: 15 residues. From germline, CDR1 is KGHSH and CDR2 LQKENI. The chain's CDR3 is CASSPLDRGKETQYF. CDR3 bases: TGTGCCAGCTCACCACTGGACAGGGGTAAAGAGACCCAGTACTTC.

This clone showed up just a few times. V is TRBV27 and J is TRBJ1-2; D remains unclear. The CDR3 is 15 amino acids. CDR1 and CDR2 (germline): MNHEY, SMNVEV (reference sequence). V lost 5 bases and J 4 bases, leaving 17 bases between the germline ends. CDR3 coding DNA: TGTGCCAGCAGTCCAAGGAGCGGGCTGGTCTATGGCTACACCTTC. Amino acids: CASSPRSGLVYGYTF.

This clone was detected a few times. One end of the junction fails to match germline, which may point to a read error. The chain carries TRBV6-5 and TRBJ1-2, with 7 positions matching TRBD1. CDR1 is MNHEY and CDR2 is SVGAGI in the germline V gene. The length of the CDR3 is 13 residues. The CDR3 DNA reads as TGTGCCAGCAGCTTGACAGGGACCTATGACTACACCTTC. It encodes CASSLTGTYDYTF.

The chain employs TRBV5-1 and TRBJ2-6, with 11 bases lining up with TRBD1. CDR3 length: 17 amino acids. Germline V gene lookup returns CDR1 SGHRS and CDR2 YFSETQ. With 3 bases clipped from V and 0 bases from J, the junction kept 2 bases outside the gene matches. The CDR3, as DNA: TGCGCCAGCAGCTCCGGGACAGGGGGCTCTGGGGCCAACGTCCTGACTTTC. Protein product: CASSSGTGGSGANVLTF.

The V and J genes are TRBV19 and TRBJ1-5; the match to TRBD1 covers 10 bases. Germline V gene sequence: CDR1 LNHDA, CDR2 SQIVND (reference sequence). V shed 5 bases and J 4 bases; nucleotides not matched to a gene: 2. This CDR3 contains 14 residues. Here the CDR3 DNA reads TGTGCCAGTAGTGCGGACAGGGGGAATCAGCCCCAGCATTTT. Translated, it gives CASSADRGNQPQHF.

The gene calls are TRBV28 and TRBJ1-2; 12 bases map to TRBD1. The CDR3 has 16 amino acids. V lost 5 bases and J lost 4; bases outside the gene matches: 8. Germline CDR1 reads MDHEN; CDR2 reads SYDVKM. CDR3 in DNA: TGTGCCAGCAGTCCACCGGGACAGGGGGCGGTCTATGGCTACACCTTC. Its protein product is CASSPPGQGAVYGYTF.

This clone was seen once. The rearrangement uses TRBV6-5 and TRBJ1-1; D ambiguous. CDR3 length: 15 residues. Germline values: CDR1 MNHEY, CDR2 SVGAGI. Trimming removed 8 bases at V and 0 bases at J, with 16 bases between. The CDR3 bases are TGTGCCAGCTCCATTACCCCTTACTTGAACACTGAAGCTTTCTTT. Encoded protein: CASSITPYLNTEAFF.

V gene TRBV10-3 combines with J gene TRBJ2-1; 10 positions match TRBD2. CDR3 length: 18 residues. The germline V gene encodes CDR1 ENHRY and CDR2 SYGVKD. After removal of 6 bases from V and 7 bases from J, the junction contained 18 bases not matched to a gene. As DNA, the CDR3 is TGTGCCATCAGCAAGTTTGCCTTGAGCGAGACTAGCGGGAATGAGCAGTTCTTC. This translates into CAISKFALSETSGNEQFF.

This clone was seen a few times. The chain joins TRBV5-6 to TRBJ1-1; a possible D gene is TRBD1 (6 bases). Germline CDR1 and CDR2: SGHDT and YYEEEE. The CDR3 is 16 amino acids. V lost 0 bases, J lost 0 bases, and 12 bases lay in between. The CDR3 DNA is TGTGCCAGCAGCTTGGCGCGACAGGTAATGAACACTGAAGCTTTCTTT. Translation: CASSLARQVMNTEAFF.

The rearrangement links TRBV27 to TRBJ1-1; 7 nucleotides align to TRBD1. This CDR3 contains 13 residues. Trimming removed 10 bases from V and 3 bases from J; junction bases left unmatched: 8. CDR1 and CDR2 (germline): MNHEY, SMNVEV (reference sequence). The CDR3 loop reads CATRTGEDTEAFF. The CDR3 region has the DNA TGTGCCACCAGAACAGGGGAAGACACTGAAGCTTTCTTT.

For this clone: A read error may produce the germline difference seen at one junction end. The chain recombines TRBV2 with TRBJ1-1, with a tentative D call TRBD1 (6 bases). The CDR3 runs 13 residues. Germline values: CDR1 SNHLY, CDR2 FYNNEI. CDR3 nucleotides: TGTGCCAGCAGTGAAGCGCCCGGACAGAAGAATGCCTTT. This sequence encodes CASSEAPGQKNAF.

This clone was counted only a few times. The chain has TRBV25-1 and TRBJ2-5; 7 bases are a match to TRBD2. Germline CDR1 MGHDK, CDR2 SYGVNS. Unmatched junction bases numbered 8, after V lost 3 bases and J lost 4 bases. This CDR3 is 15 amino acids long. The CDR3 DNA follows: TGTGCCAGCAGTGATCCCCGTGGGGGGGGAGAGACCCAGTACTTC. Its translation: CASSDPRGGGETQYF.

This clone was seen a few times. V and J are TRBV23-1 and TRBJ1-1, with D maybe TRBD1 (6 bases). TRBV23-1 is classed as an ORF, of uncertain function. V dropped 3 bases and J dropped 7 bases, with 18 bases sitting between them. The CDR3 has 15 residues. The CDR3 reads CASSHNGQSRDEAFF. The DNA of the CDR3 is TGCGCCAGCAGTCACAACGGACAGTCAAGAGATGAAGCTTTCTTT.

This sequence joins TRBV5-1 and TRBJ2-3; 16 bases align to TRBD2. The CDR3 spans 20 residues. The V gene end was trimmed by 2 bases and the J gene end by 0 bases; junction bases not matched to a gene: 9. The V gene's germline CDR1 is SGHRS and CDR2 YFSETQ. The CDR3 nucleotides are TGCGCCAGCAGCTTTACCTCCGGGACTAGCGGGGGGGCTAGCACAGATACGCAGTATTTT. Translation: CASSFTSGTSGGASTDTQYF.

The J gene is TRBJ1-1, the V gene TRBV6-4; D gene unclear. V gave up 0 bases and J gave up 8 bases, with 10 bases separating them. The CDR3 is made up of 13 amino acids. Germline assignment: CDR1 MRHNA and CDR2 SNTAGT. The CDR3 region is CASSDSTIGEAFF. CDR3 bases: TGTGCCAGCAGTGACTCGACGATCGGGGAAGCTTTCTTT.

This chain connects TRBV28 to TRBJ2-7; D might be TRBD2 (6 bases). V shed 6 bases and J shed 4 bases, with 10 bases lying between them. Germline V gives CDR1 MDHEN, CDR2 SYDVKM. The CDR3 length is 12 residues. CDR3 DNA sequence: TGTGCCAGCAGACTCGGGGGATACGAGCAGTACTTC. It yields the protein CASRLGGYEQYF.

The genes are TRBV6-6 and TRBJ1-2; D gene uncertain. Germline CDR1 reads MNHNY; CDR2 reads SVGAGI (reference sequence). The CDR3 is 13 amino acids. Trimming removed 0 bases at V and 8 bases at J, with 10 bases between. The CDR3 is CASSYSRGGGYTF. The DNA for the CDR3 is TGTGCCAGCAGTTACTCGAGAGGAGGCGGCTACACCTTC.

The V and J genes are TRBV7-6 and TRBJ2-5, with 7 bases that match TRBD1. V was pared by 3 bases and J by 4 bases, with 8 bases of the junction left unmatched. Germline values: CDR1 SGHVS, CDR2 FNYEAQ. The CDR3 is 15 amino acids. In nucleotides, the CDR3 is TGTGCCAGCAGCTTTTTGGCAGGGGGTCGAGAGACCCAGTACTTC. It codes for CASSFLAGGRETQYF.